One and the same sample provided the 20 T cell receptor beta chains below, sequenced in a study of blood T cell repertoires in COVID-19. Assay: immunoSEQ multiplex PCR; the TCRdb copy retains only in-frame clones and omits some. The sample gives nearly 200,000 clones, around four fifths of which show up once; roughly 4.6% is in the top ten. Material: peripheral blood. The receptors here all came from a woman aged 70-85 years with active or convalescent COVID-19.

The chain links TRBV3-1 (or the pseudogene TRBV3-2) to TRBJ2-7; 10 bases align to TRBD2. CDR3 length: 14 residues. Looked up from germline, CDR1 is LGHDT and CDR2 is YNNKEL (reference sequence). V shed 4 bases and J 6 bases; nucleotides not matched to a gene: 6. The CDR3 here is CASSRLAGGGEQYF. The CDR3 DNA follows: TGTGCCAGCAGCCGACTAGCGGGTGGCGGCGAGCAGTACTTC.

This chain uses TRBV9 with TRBJ1-5; D gene unclear. Germline values: CDR1 SGDLS, CDR2 YYNGEE. Trimming removed 0 bases from V and 0 bases from J, with 7 bases in between. This CDR3 is 15 amino acids long. The CDR3 bases are TGTGCCAGCAGCGTAGACAGCACTAGCAATCAGCCCCAGCATTTT. Protein: CASSVDSTSNQPQHF.

As DNA, the CDR3 is TGTGCCAGCAGCCGCCGGAGGGCGGGAGAGGATACGCAGTATTTT. Translating it yields CASSRRRAGEDTQYF. The rearrangement uses TRBV3-1 (or the pseudogene TRBV3-2) and TRBJ2-3; 7 bases fit TRBD2. The V and J ends lost 4 bases and 6 bases, in that order; junction bases with no gene match: 10. CDR1 and CDR2 from the germline V gene are LGHDT and YNNKEL (reference sequence). The CDR3 sequence is 15 residues long.

This chain uses TRBV28 with TRBJ2-2; D gene unclear. This CDR3 is 15 amino acids long. The V and J ends lost 5 bases and 1 base respectively, with 11 bases between them. CDR1 is MDHEN and CDR2 is SYDVKM in the germline V gene. The CDR3 DNA is TGTGCCAGCAGTCCGCGACTGGGGAACACCGGGGAGCTGTTTTTT. Translation: CASSPRLGNTGELFF. The complete variable domain, with remaining parts taken from reference TRBV28 and TRBJ2-2, reads DVKVTQSSRYLVKRTGEKVFLECVQDMDHENMFWYRQDPGLGLRLIYFSYDVKMKEKGDIPEGYSVSREKKERFSLILESASTNQTSMYLCASSPRLGNTGELFFGEGSRLTVL.

This clone appeared once. This chain joins TRBV6-5 and TRBJ2-3; D is uncertain. In germline, CDR1 is MNHEY, CDR2 SVGAGI. The CDR3 runs 15 residues. V dropped 6 bases and J dropped 3 bases, with 16 bases sitting between them. The DNA for the CDR3 is TGTGCCAGCAGCCATACTTATAGTGCGACAGATACGCAGTATTTT. Its protein is CASSHTYSATDTQYF.

The chain uses TRBV5-6 and TRBJ1-2; D is ambiguous. Germline V gene lookup returns CDR1 SGHDT and CDR2 YYEEEE. The CDR3 runs 13 residues. The ends were cut back, 4 bases at V and 7 bases at J, with 14 bases in the middle. The CDR3 DNA reads as TGTGCCAGCAGCCCCAGACGGGGAGGTGGCTACACCTTC. Amino acid sequence: CASSPRRGGGYTF.

This clone was observed a few times. The CDR3: CASSLSAAGGSYEQYF. DNA of the CDR3: TGCGCCAGCAGCTTGTCCGCTGCGGGGGGAAGCTACGAGCAGTACTTC. The chain is built from TRBV5-1 and TRBJ2-7; 8 bases match TRBD2. V shed 1 base, J shed 3 bases, and the junction held 9 bases outside the gene matches. Germline V lookup: CDR1 SGHRS, CDR2 YFSETQ. The CDR3 has 16 residues.

The J gene is TRBJ2-7, the V gene TRBV6-1, with 7 bases identical to TRBD2. Losses at the gene ends were 1 base for V and 0 bases for J; bases not matched to a gene: 3. CDR1 is MNHNS, CDR2 SASEGT, per germline. The CDR3 extends over 15 amino acids. CDR3 coding DNA: TGTGCCAGCAGTGAAGGGACTAGGTCCTCCTACGAGCAGTACTTC. It specifies CASSEGTRSSYEQYF.

The rearrangement uses TRBV24-1 and TRBJ2-2; D ambiguous. The CDR3 runs 17 residues. Trimming pared 0 bases from V and 2 bases from J, leaving 12 bases between. Germline assignment: CDR1 KGHDR and CDR2 SFDVKD. CDR3 nucleotide sequence: TGTGCCACCAGTGATTTGTCCGGGTTTAAAAACACCGGGGAGCTGTTTTTT. This encodes CATSDLSGFKNTGELFF.

The chain recombines TRBV20-1 with TRBJ2-5, with 14 bases that match TRBD2. Germline V CDR1 and CDR2: DFQATT, SNEGSKA (reference sequence). V shed 3 bases and J 2 bases; nucleotides not matched to a gene: 5. The CDR3 has 16 amino acids. The CDR3 sequence: CSASRGTSGGQETQYF. As DNA, the CDR3 is TGCAGTGCTAGTCGCGGGACTAGCGGGGGTCAAGAGACCCAGTACTTC.

The chain couples TRBV19 to TRBJ2-1; 7 positions match TRBD2. The CDR3 contains 17 residues. With 5 bases clipped from V and 0 bases from J, the junction kept 10 bases outside the gene matches. Germline-derived CDR1 and CDR2 are LNHDA and SQIVND (reference sequence). CDR3 loop: CASSLRLALSSYNEQFF. CDR3 bases: TGTGCCAGTAGTCTGAGACTAGCCCTGAGCTCCTACAATGAGCAGTTCTTC.

This CDR3 reads CASSQDGPDRGTGANVLTF. The CDR3 nucleotides are TGCGCCAGCAGCCAAGATGGGCCGGACAGGGGTACTGGGGCCAACGTCCTGACTTTC. The chain has TRBV4-1 and TRBJ2-6, with 9 bases that match TRBD1. Per the germline V gene, CDR1 is MGHRA and CDR2 is YSYEKL. This CDR3 spans 19 amino acids. After removal of 0 bases from V and 2 bases from J, the junction contained 8 bases not matched to a gene.

This clone was found a few times. Other DNA sequences from this sample encode an identical CDR3 as well. The chain links TRBV11-2 to TRBJ1-1; possible D gene TRBD1, 6 bases. Germline V gene sequence: CDR1 SGHAT, CDR2 FQNNGV. The CDR3 totals 13 residues. V was clipped by 0 bases and J by 4 bases, with 6 bases between them. The chain's CDR3 is CASSLDRGTEAFF. The CDR3 region has the DNA TGTGCCAGCAGCTTAGACAGGGGCACTGAAGCTTTCTTT.

The J gene is TRBJ2-7, the V gene TRBV6-5; the D is unclear. Germline CDR1 and CDR2: MNHEY and SVGAGI. The CDR3 extends over 12 amino acids. With 7 bases removed from V and 3 bases from J, the gap between germline ends came to 10 bases. This CDR3 is CASTPPSYEQYF. In nucleotides, the CDR3 is TGTGCCAGCACTCCTCCCAGCTACGAGCAGTACTTC.

V is TRBV28 and J is TRBJ1-1, with TRBD1 as a possible D gene (6 bases). The CDR3 has 14 residues. CDR1 and CDR2 from the germline V gene are MDHEN and SYDVKM. V was shortened by 3 bases and J by 1 base, with 9 bases between the two germline ends. The CDR3 sequence is CASSFQGTNTEAFF. In DNA, the CDR3 is TGTGCCAGCAGTTTCCAGGGGACGAACACTGAAGCTTTCTTT.

A remark on this clone: The same CDR3 can be traced to other DNA sequences in this sample. The chain has TRBV3-1 (or the pseudogene TRBV3-2) and TRBJ1-5, with a weak D call TRBD1 (6 bases). There are 16 residues in the CDR3. Per germline, CDR1 LGHDT and CDR2 YNNKEL (reference sequence). The V end lost 4 bases, the J end lost 5 bases, and 18 bases lay between the germline ends. The CDR3 nucleotides are TGTGCCAGCAGCCCCACGCAGGGGATACGAGATCAGCCCCAGCATTTT. Translation: CASSPTQGIRDQPQHF.

This clone occurred a few times. The chain uses TRBV5-1 and TRBJ2-5; 9 bases fit TRBD1. The CDR3 sequence is 14 residues long. CDR1 and CDR2 from the germline V gene are SGHRS and YFSETQ. V shed 4 bases, J shed 7 bases, and the junction held 8 bases outside the gene matches. CDR3 coding DNA: TGCGCCAGCAGCGTAACAGGGGGCGAAGGGACCCAGTACTTC. Protein product: CASSVTGGEGTQYF.

The J gene is TRBJ2-7, the V gene TRBV20-1; D gene uncertain. Germline V gene data show CDR1 as DFQATT and CDR2 as SNEGSKA (reference sequence). The CDR3 length is 11 residues. V was pared by 3 bases and J by 2 bases, with 5 bases between. CDR3 bases: TGCAGTGCTAGGTCAGCCTACGAGCAGTACTTC. It is translated as CSARSAYEQYF.

This rearrangement joins TRBV7-8 to TRBJ1-1, with D possibly TRBD1 on 6 matching bases. Germline lookup yields CDR1 SGHVS and CDR2 FQNEAQ. The V end was cut by 7 bases, the J end by 0 bases, with 9 bases between. This CDR3 has 13 residues. This CDR3 reads CASTYRVNTEAFF. Written as DNA, the CDR3 is TGTGCCAGCACCTACAGGGTGAACACTGAAGCTTTCTTT.

The rearrangement uses TRBV5-1 and TRBJ2-1; TRBD1 agrees at 9 bases. V lost 4 bases and J lost 6; bases outside the gene matches: 11. The CDR3 length is 16 residues. Germline V gene lookup returns CDR1 SGHRS and CDR2 YFSETQ. CDR3: CASSPRTGVTGNEQFF. In DNA, the CDR3 is TGCGCCAGCAGCCCTCGGACAGGGGTGACGGGCAATGAGCAGTTCTTC.